Sequencing of this TCR beta chain was carried out in a study of radiation and T cells in renal cell carcinoma. Broader study findings: Irradiated tumors held more dominant CDR3 motifs than control tumors.

Here immunoSEQ multiplex PCR was the method, and the copy in TCRdb shows in-frame clones only, minus some. There are some 4,000 clones in the sample; 62% occur only once, and 40% to 45% lies in the top ten. Germline assignment: CDR1 SNHLY and CDR2 FYNNEI. The CDR3 sequence is 14 residues long. The J segment lost 8 bases and the V segment lost 7 bases, leaving 9 bases of the junction unmatched. Treatment denoted: 15 Gy SBRT to primary tumor, nephrectomy 4 weeks later. Nephrectomy followed 15 Gy stereotactic body radiation by 4 weeks. This renal cell carcinoma was of the clear cell type. Note on this clone: The antigen remains unidentified.

The sequence came from a woman aged 60-70 years with renal cell carcinoma. The rearrangement uses TRBV2 and TRBJ2-2; 8 bases are a match to TRBD1. This specimen consisted of tumor tissue, obtained from a patient whose treatment included radiotherapy and nephrectomy. CDR3 sequence (DNA): TGTGCCAGCAAGGACAGGGCGTTTCAGGGGGAGCTGTTTTTT. It translates to CASKDRAFQGELFF.